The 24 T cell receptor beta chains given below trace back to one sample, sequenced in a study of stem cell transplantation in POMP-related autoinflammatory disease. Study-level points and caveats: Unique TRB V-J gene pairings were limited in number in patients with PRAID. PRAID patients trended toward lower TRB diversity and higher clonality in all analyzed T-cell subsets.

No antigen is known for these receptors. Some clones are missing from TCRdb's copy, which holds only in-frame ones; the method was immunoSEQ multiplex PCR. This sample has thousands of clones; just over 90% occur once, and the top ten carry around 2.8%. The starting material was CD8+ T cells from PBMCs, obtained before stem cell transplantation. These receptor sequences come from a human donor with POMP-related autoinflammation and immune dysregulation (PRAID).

The CDR3 loop is CASSLQGDGQPQHF. The CDR3 nucleotides read TGTGCCAGCAGTCTACAGGGTGACGGTCAGCCCCAGCATTTT. The chain uses TRBV6-5 and TRBJ1-5, with D tentatively TRBD1 (6 bases). The CDR3 runs 14 residues. V gave up 5 bases and J gave up 6 bases, with 14 bases separating them. In germline, CDR1 is MNHEY, CDR2 SVGAGI.

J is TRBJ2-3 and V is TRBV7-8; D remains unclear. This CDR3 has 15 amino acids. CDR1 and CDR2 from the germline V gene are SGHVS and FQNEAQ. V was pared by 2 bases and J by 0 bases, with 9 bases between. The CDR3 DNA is TGTGCCAGCAGCTTATCCCAGAGGAGCACAGATACGCAGTATTTT. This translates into CASSLSQRSTDTQYF.

CDR3 sequence (DNA): TGTGCCAGCAGCCTTTCCAGGGGCACTGAAGCTTTCTTT. Amino acids: CASSLSRGTEAFF. This chain joins TRBV9 and TRBJ1-1; a possible D gene is TRBD1 (6 bases). CDR1 is SGDLS and CDR2 is YYNGEE in the germline V gene. The CDR3 loop spans 13 amino acids. Trimming removed 4 bases at V and 4 bases at J, with 11 bases between.

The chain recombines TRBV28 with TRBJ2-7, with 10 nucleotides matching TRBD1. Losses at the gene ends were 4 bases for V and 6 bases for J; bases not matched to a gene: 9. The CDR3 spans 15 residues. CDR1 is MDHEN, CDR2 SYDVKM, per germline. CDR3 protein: CASSSTGTGASEQYF. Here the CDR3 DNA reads TGTGCCAGCAGTTCAACCGGGACAGGGGCAAGCGAGCAGTACTTC.

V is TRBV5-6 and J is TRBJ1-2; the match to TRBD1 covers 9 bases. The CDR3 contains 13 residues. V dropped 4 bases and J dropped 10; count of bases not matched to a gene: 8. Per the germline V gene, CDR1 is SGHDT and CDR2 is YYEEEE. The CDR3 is CASSLGTGTLYTF. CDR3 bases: TGTGCCAGCAGCCTCGGGACAGGGACCCTCTACACCTTC. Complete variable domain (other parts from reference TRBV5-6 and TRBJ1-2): DAGVTQSPTHLIKTRGQQVTLRCSPKSGHDTVSWYQQALGQGPQFIFQYYEEEERQRGNFPDRFSGHQFPNYSSELNVNALLLGDSALYLCASSLGTGTLYTFGSGTRLTVV.

The CDR3 nucleotides are TGTGCCACCGGGGACTCCCCCTACGAGCAGTACTTC. Amino acid sequence: CATGDSPYEQYF. V usage is TRBV10-3 and J usage is TRBJ2-7, with TRBD2 as a possible D gene (6 bases). Germline lookup yields CDR1 ENHRY and CDR2 SYGVKD. Trimming removed 10 bases from V and 2 bases from J, with 12 bases in between. The CDR3 sequence is 12 residues long.

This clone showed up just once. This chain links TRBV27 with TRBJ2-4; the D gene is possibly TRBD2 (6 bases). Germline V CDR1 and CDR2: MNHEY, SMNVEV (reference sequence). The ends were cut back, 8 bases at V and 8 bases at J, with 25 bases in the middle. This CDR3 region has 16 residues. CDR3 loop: CASPRGARLARDIQYF. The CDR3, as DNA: TGTGCCAGCCCCAGAGGGGCGCGGCTAGCGCGAGACATTCAGTACTTC.

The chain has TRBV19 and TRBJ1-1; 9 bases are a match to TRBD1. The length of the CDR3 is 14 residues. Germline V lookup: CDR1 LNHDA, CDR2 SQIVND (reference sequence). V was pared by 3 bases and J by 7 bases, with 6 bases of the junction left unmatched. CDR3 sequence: CASSIWDRANEAFF. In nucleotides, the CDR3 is TGTGCCAGTAGTATCTGGGACAGGGCAAATGAAGCTTTCTTT.

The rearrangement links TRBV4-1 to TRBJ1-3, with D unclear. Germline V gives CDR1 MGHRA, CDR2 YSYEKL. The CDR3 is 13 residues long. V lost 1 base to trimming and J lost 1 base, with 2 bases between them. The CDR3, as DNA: TGCGCCAGCAGCCAAGGGTCTGGAAACACCATATATTTT. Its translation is CASSQGSGNTIYF.

The CDR3 is CASSGSGQSFYEQYF. CDR3 DNA: TGTGCCAGCAGCGGATCCGGACAGTCCTTCTACGAGCAGTACTTC. The chain couples TRBV5-4 to TRBJ2-7, with D perhaps matching TRBD1 (6 bases). V lost 4 bases and J lost 3, with 17 bases in between. The CDR3 extends over 15 amino acids. Germline V gene sequence: CDR1 SGHNT, CDR2 YYREEE (reference sequence).

CDR3 protein: CASSSGNTIYF. Written as DNA, the CDR3 is TGCGCCAGCAGCTCTGGAAACACCATATATTTT. This chain connects TRBV4-3 to TRBJ1-3; D is unclear. The CDR3 sequence is 11 residues long. The germline V and J ends were trimmed by 5 bases and 1 base, with 0 bases remaining between them. Per germline, CDR1 LGHNA and CDR2 YSLEER.

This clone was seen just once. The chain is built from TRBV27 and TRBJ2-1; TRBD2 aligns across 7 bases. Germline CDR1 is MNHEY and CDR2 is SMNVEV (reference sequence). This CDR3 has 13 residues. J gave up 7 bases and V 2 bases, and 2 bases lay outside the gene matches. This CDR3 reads CASSLLGGNEQFF. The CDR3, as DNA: TGTGCCAGCAGTTTACTCGGGGGGAATGAGCAGTTCTTC.

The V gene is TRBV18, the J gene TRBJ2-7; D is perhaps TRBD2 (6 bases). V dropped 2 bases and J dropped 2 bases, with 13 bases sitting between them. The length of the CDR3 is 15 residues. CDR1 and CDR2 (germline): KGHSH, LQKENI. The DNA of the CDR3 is TGTGCCAGCTCACCAGAAGGGAGGTGGCCCTACGAGCAGTACTTC. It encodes CASSPEGRWPYEQYF.

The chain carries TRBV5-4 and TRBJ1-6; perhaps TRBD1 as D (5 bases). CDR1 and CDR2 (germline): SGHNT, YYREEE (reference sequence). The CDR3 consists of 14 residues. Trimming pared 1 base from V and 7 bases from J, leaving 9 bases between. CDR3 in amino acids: CASSLKGANSPLHF. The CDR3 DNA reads TGTGCCAGCAGCTTGAAAGGGGCGAATTCACCCCTCCACTTT.

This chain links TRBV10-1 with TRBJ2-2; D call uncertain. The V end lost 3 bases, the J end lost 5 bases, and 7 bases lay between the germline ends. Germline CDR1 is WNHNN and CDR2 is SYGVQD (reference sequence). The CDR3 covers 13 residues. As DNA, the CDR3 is TGCGCCAGCAGTGAAGGAATAACCGGGGAGCTGTTTTTT. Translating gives CASSEGITGELFF.

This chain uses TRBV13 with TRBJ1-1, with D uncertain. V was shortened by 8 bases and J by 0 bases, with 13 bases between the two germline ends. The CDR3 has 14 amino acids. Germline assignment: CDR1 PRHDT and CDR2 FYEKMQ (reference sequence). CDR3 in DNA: TGTGCCAGCTCTCGGAGAAACCTGAACACTGAAGCTTTCTTT. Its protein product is CASSRRNLNTEAFF.

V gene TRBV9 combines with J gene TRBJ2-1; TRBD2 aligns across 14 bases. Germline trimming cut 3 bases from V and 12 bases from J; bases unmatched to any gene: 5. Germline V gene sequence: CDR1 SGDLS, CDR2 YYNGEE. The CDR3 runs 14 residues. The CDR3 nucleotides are TGTGCCAGCAGCGGACTAGCGGGGGGGCAGAGGCAGTTCTTC. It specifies CASSGLAGGQRQFF.

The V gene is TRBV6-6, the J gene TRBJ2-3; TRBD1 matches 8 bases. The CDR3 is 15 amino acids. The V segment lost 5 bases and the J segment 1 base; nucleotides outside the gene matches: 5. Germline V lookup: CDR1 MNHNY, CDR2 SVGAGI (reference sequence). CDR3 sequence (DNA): TGTGCCAGCAGTCAGGGGACAGGAGGCACAGATACGCAGTATTTT. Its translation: CASSQGTGGTDTQYF.

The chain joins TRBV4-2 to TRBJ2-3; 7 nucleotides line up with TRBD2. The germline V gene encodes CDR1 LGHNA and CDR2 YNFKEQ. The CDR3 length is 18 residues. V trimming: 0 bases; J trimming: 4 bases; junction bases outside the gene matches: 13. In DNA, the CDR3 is TGTGCCAGCAGCCAAGAAAGGTCATTAGCGGGCCTTGCAGATACGCAGTATTTT. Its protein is CASSQERSLAGLADTQYF.

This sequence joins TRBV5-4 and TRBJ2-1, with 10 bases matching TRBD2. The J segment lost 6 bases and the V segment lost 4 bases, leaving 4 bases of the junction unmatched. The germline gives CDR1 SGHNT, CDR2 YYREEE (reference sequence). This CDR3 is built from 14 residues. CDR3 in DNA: TGTGCCAGCAGCATTAGCGGGGGGATCAATGAGCAGTTCTTC. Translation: CASSISGGINEQFF.

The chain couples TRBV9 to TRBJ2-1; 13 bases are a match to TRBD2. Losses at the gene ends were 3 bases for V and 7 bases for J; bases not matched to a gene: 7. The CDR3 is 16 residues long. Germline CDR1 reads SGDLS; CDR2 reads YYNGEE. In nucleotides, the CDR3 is TGTGCCAGCAGCGGTACTAGCGGGGGGGCTTGGAATGAGCAGTTCTTC. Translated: CASSGTSGGAWNEQFF. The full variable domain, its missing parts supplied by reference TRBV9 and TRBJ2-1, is DSGVTQTPKHLITATGQRVTLRCSPRSGDLSVYWYQQSLDQGLQFLIQYYNGEERAKGNILERFSAQQFPDLHSELNLSSLELGDSALYFCASSGTSGGAWNEQFFGPGTRLTVL.

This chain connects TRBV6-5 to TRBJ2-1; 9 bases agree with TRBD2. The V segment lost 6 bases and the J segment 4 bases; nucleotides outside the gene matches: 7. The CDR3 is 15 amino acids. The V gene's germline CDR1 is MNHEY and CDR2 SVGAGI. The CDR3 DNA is TGTGCCAGCAGCGAATTAGCGGGAGTGTACAATGAGCAGTTCTTC. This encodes CASSELAGVYNEQFF.

CDR3 loop: CASSRRQGTSGIVETQYF. The CDR3 bases are TGCGCCAGCAGCCGCCGTCAAGGGACTAGCGGGATAGTTGAGACCCAGTACTTC. This rearrangement joins TRBV4-1 to TRBJ2-5; 13 nucleotides match TRBD2. The CDR3 loop spans 18 amino acids. V lost 4 bases and J lost 5; bases outside the gene matches: 13. Germline CDR1 and CDR2: MGHRA and YSYEKL.

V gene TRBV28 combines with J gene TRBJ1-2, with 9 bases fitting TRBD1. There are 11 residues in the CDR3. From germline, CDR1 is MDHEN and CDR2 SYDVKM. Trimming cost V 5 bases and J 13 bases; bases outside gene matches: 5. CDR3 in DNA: TGTGCCAGCAGTCTGGGACAGGGTTCCACCTTC. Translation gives CASSLGQGSTF.